Listed below are T cell receptor beta chains from one sample, sequenced in a study of chemoradiotherapy in HPV16-positive cancers. Sequencing used immunoSEQ multiplex PCR; TCRdb keeps in-frame clones, though not all of them. Of 1,100 to 1,500 clones listed, around 85% were seen once; the top ten hold less than 9%. Sequenced material: tumor tissue, taken from a patient who underwent chemoradiotherapy. Every receptor here comes from a human donor with HPV-associated anogenital cancer. CDR3s include the opening cysteine and the closing phenylalanine or tryptophan. The order of the fields is V gene, J gene, CDR3 protein.

TRBV2	TRBJ2-2	CASRSGGNTGELFF
TRBV30	TRBJ1-2	CAWSQGYGYTF
TRBV10-2	TRBJ2-3	CASSVRTDTQYF
TRBV29-1	TRBJ1-1	CSVDNPHTNTEAFF
TRBV27	TRBJ1-5	CASSPQGGHQPQHF
TRBV5-4	TRBJ1-4	CASSLKVGGNEKLFF
TRBV5-8	TRBJ2-2	CASSLGRAVGELFF
TRBV10-3	TRBJ1-3	CASRQGASNTIYF
TRBV5-4	TRBJ2-6	CASSKGTGGVSGANVLTF
TRBV7-9	TRBJ1-2	CASSLGLNYGYTF
TRBV2	TRBJ2-5	CASVSGGAFGETQYF
TRBV30	TRBJ1-5	CAWSVRQPNQPQHF
TRBV7-9	TRBJ2-7	CASSLPGQTYEQYF
TRBV7-9	TRBJ2-2	CASSLGSVGELFF
TRBV5-4	TRBJ1-2	CASSFLSRLGGYTF
TRBV6-6	TRBJ2-3	CASSYGQRTDTQYF
TRBV29-1	TRBJ1-1	CSDGGTGEENTEAFF
TRBV5-1	TRBJ2-6	CASSTLQGISGANVLTF
TRBV5-1	TRBJ1-1	CASSLELLGNTEAFF
TRBV18	TRBJ1-3	CASSPPQGNGNTIYF
TRBV11-2	TRBJ2-3	CASSLITGTTDTQYF
TRBV30	TRBJ1-3	CAWKWRETGGRSGNTIYF
TRBV5-6	TRBJ2-1	CASTLEGKSSLIYNEQFF
TRBV9	TRBJ1-2	CASSVTGTRGYTF
TRBV7-8	TRBJ1-1	CASSLKIGQFEAFF
TRBV2	TRBJ1-1	CASSDEGFITEAFF
TRBV10-1	TRBJ1-5	CASSEQDQPQHF
TRBV5-6	TRBJ1-1	CASSSQGGLVAEAFF
TRBV7-2	TRBJ1-3	CASSRKPGHLGNTIYF
TRBV5-4	TRBJ1-3	CASSSQGAGGNTIYF
TRBV20-1	TRBJ2-3	CSVRLTDTQYF